What follows describes a single T cell receptor beta chain. The antigen remains undetermined. The record originates from a study of CD8 T cells in ankylosing spondylitis. This CDR3 comprises 14 residues. The trim removed 5 bases at V and 6 bases at J, leaving 10 bases unmatched. CDR1 SGHRS and CDR2 YFSETQ come from the germline V gene. Quantitative molecular-barcoded 5'-RACE generated the TCR beta libraries. Each CDR3 protein gets one entry after TCRdb re-called the 5' RACE reads with MiXCR. The repertoire has about 330,000 distinct CDR3 sequences, 8% of them found once; the top ten carry about 14%. Study outcomes and limitations: For ankylosing spondylitis blood, a TCR beta motif of under ten highly homologous variants appeared characteristic. Reactive arthritis synovial fluid and blood previously showed some of these motif variants.

The gene calls are TRBV5-1 and TRBJ2-7, with TRBD1 matching over 8 bases. The sequenced sample was blood, either unsorted or a sorted T cell fraction (not recorded which). The clonotype was recovered from a male donor with ankylosing spondylitis. CDR3 sequence: CASRGTGHPTEQYF. Written as DNA, the CDR3 is TGCGCCAGCAGAGGGACAGGCCACCCTACCGAGCAGTACTTC.